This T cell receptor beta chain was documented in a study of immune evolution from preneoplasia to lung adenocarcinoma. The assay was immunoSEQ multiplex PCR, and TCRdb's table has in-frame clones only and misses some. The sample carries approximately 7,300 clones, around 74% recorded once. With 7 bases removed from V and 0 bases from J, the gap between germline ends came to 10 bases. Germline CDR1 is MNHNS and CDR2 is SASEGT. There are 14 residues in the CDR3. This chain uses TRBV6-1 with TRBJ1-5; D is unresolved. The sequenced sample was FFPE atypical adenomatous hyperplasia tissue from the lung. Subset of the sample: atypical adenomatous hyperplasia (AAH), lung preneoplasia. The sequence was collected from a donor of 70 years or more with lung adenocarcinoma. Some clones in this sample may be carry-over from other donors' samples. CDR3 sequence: CASNPGNSNQPQHF. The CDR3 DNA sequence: TGTGCCAGCAACCCGGGGAATAGCAATCAGCCCCAGCATTTT.